Given below is one T cell receptor beta chain in context. CDR3 size: 14 residues. Germline assignment: CDR1 ENHRY and CDR2 SYGVKD. V gave up 7 bases and J gave up 3 bases; unmatched junction bases: 8. TCRdb processed the 5' RACE reads anew with MiXCR; each CDR3 protein has one entry. There are approximately 550,000 distinct CDR3 sequences in the sample; 19% occur only once, and more than 13% lies in the top ten. The sample comes from a study of T cells after yellow fever vaccination. The chain links TRBV10-3 to TRBJ2-7; 8 bases map to TRBD2. Sample: PBMCs, taken 15 days after the yellow fever booster vaccination. The clonotype was recovered from a man aged 25-40 years who received the YFV17D yellow fever vaccine. CDR3 in amino acids: CAIKPGSGIYEQYF. CDR3 in DNA: TGTGCCATCAAACCGGGTAGCGGGATCTACGAGCAGTACTTC.